The source of this T cell receptor (beta chain) is a study of PD-1 blockade in classical Hodgkin lymphoma. Sequencing was performed with immunoSEQ multiplex PCR; in TCRdb, only in-frame clones are kept and a portion is missing. The sample lists about 60,000 clones, less than 95% occurring once. The V end lost 0 bases, the J end lost 2 bases, and 11 bases lay between the germline ends. Germline values: CDR1 SGHAT, CDR2 FQNNGV. This CDR3 has 15 amino acids. Study-level findings and limits: Those achieving complete response showed baseline diversity like newly diagnosed patients.

Stated time point: cycle 4 day 1 (C4D1), after more than five weeks of nivolumab. Every patient had relapsed following autologous stem cell transplantation, and cohorts differed in brentuximab vedotin exposure. On this clone itself: Antigen specificity is unknown.

This specimen consisted of peripheral blood mononuclear cells (PBMCs), obtained before the fourth cycle of nivolumab. V usage is TRBV11-2 and J usage is TRBJ2-7; D may be TRBD1 or TRBD2 (6 bases each). The origin of this receptor is a human donor with classical Hodgkin lymphoma. The CDR3 DNA reads as TGTGCCAGCAGCTTAGAGGGGGGCACCGCCTACGAGCAGTACTTC. Amino acids: CASSLEGGTAYEQYF. Looking up the rest from reference TRBV11-2 and TRBJ2-7 gives the full variable domain: EAGVAQSPRYKIIEKRQSVAFWCNPISGHATLYWYQQILGQGPKLLIQFQNNGVVDDSQLPKDRFSAERLKGVDSTLKIQPAKLEDSAVYLCASSLEGGTAYEQYFGPGTRLTVT.